This TCR beta chain is from a study of T cell responses to AZD1222 COVID-19 vaccine. Study-level background: Second-dose recipients at about 4 or about 12 weeks were treated as one pooled group. Study-level points and caveats: There were mostly white British donors and more females than males, and clonal diversity was possibly underestimated. The study sampled repertoires only after the peak T cell response. Baseline seropositivity characterized only a handful of AZD1222 recipients.

Method: immunoSEQ multiplex PCR; TCRdb's copy keeps in-frame clones and lacks some. Among about 140,000 clones listed, about 87% were seen once. This clone was seen more than once but under ten times. Its specificity is not known. The CDR3 runs 12 residues. CDR1 SGHRS and CDR2 YFSETQ come from the germline V gene. Trimming cost V 1 base and J 2 bases, with 3 bases left between them. The sequence was collected from an adult in good health. This sequence joins TRBV5-1 and TRBJ1-2; D remains ambiguous. Sequencing used peripheral blood, obtained on day 0 of AZD1222 vaccination. The CDR3 loop is CASSLYNYGYTF. The DNA of the CDR3 is TGCGCCAGCAGCTTGTACAACTATGGCTACACCTTC.